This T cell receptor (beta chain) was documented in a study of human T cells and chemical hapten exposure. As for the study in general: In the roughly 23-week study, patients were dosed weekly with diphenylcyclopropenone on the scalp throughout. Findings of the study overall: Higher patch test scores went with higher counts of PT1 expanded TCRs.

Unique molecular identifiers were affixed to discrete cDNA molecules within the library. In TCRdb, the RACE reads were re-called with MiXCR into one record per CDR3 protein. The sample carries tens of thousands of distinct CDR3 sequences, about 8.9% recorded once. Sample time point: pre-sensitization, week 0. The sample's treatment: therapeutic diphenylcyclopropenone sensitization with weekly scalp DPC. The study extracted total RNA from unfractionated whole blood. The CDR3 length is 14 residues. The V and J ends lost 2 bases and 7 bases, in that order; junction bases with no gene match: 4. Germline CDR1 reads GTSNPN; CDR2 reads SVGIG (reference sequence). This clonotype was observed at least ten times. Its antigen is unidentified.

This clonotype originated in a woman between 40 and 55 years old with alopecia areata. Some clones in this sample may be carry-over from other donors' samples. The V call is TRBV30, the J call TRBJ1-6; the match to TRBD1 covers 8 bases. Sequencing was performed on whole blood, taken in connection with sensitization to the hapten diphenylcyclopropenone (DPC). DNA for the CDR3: TGTGCCTGGAGTACTTGGACAGGGAATTCACCCCTCCACTTT. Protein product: CAWSTWTGNSPLHF.